The rows below give T cell receptor beta chains drawn from one sample of a study of T cell responses to AZD1222 COVID-19 vaccine. This table comes from immunoSEQ multiplex PCR, and its TCRdb copy is limited to in-frame clones, with some not included. The data show 100,000 to 150,000 clones, 92% seen once. The sequencing used peripheral blood, collected on day 0 of AZD1222 vaccination. These receptors came from an adult in good health. CDR3s include the opening cysteine and the closing phenylalanine or tryptophan.

V gene: TRBV14
CDR3 protein: CASSQGYEQFF

V gene: TRBV4-1
CDR3 protein: CASSQDPVSYNEQFF

V gene: TRBV6-5
CDR3 protein: CASRQGQVYEQYF

V gene: TRBV14
CDR3 protein: CASHASGNFGELFF

V gene: TRBV20-1
CDR3 protein: CSALQGFEQYF

V gene: TRBV15
CDR3 protein: CATSRERLSSYNEQFF

V gene: TRBV29-1
CDR3 protein: CSALSRHYEQYF

V gene: TRBV6-4
CDR3 protein: CASSDSGGFRYTF

V gene: TRBV5-1
CDR3 protein: CASSFTSVGAYEQYF

V gene: TRBV19
CDR3 protein: CASKRDSQFNYGYTF

V gene: TRBV27
CDR3 protein: CASSLNGRSTDTQYF

V gene: TRBV5-5
CDR3 protein: CASSLGPPPNEKLFF

V gene: TRBV10-3
CDR3 protein: CAIRPRQGGVTEAFF

V gene: TRBV11-2
CDR3 protein: CASSSTGNYDYTF

V gene: TRBV5-1
CDR3 protein: CASSSVPGQGAQLFF

V gene: TRBV9
CDR3 protein: CASSPQPATYNEQFF

V gene: TRBV2
CDR3 protein: CASSSVGLLRLFF

V gene: TRBV5-1
CDR3 protein: CASSYELSSTEAFF

V gene: TRBV29-1
CDR3 protein: CSVAPLRHQANTGELFF

V gene: TRBV27
CDR3 protein: CASSFAAGRETQYF

V gene: TRBV28
CDR3 protein: CASSFRQGKYF

V gene: TRBV7-3
CDR3 protein: CASSLGTPSTDTQYF